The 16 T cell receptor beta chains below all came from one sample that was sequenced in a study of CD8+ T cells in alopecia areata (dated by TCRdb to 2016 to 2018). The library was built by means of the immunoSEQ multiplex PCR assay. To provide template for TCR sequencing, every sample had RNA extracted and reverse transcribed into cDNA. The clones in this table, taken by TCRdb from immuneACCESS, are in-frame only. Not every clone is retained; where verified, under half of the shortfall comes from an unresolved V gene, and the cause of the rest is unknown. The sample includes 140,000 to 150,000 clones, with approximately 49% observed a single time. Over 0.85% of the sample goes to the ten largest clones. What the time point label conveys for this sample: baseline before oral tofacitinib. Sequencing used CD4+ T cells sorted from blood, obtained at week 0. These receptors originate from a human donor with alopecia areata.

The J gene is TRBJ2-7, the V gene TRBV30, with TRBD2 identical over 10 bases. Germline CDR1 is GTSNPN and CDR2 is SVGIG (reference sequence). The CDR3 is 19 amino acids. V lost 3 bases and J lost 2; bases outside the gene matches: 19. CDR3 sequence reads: CAWRRVKGLARDGAYEQYF. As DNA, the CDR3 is TGTGCCTGGAGGAGGGTAAAGGGACTAGCGAGGGATGGCGCCTACGAGCAGTACTTC.

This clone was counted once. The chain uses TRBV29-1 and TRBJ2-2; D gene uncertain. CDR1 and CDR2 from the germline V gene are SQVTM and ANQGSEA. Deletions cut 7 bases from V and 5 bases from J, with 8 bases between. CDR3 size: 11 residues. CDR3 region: CSAKETGELFF. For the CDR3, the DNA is TGCAGCGCAAAGGAAACCGGGGAGCTGTTTTTT.

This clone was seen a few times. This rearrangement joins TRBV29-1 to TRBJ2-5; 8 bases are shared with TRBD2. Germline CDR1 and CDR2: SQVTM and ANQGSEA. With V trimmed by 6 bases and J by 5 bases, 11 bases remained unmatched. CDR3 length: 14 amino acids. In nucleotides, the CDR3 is TGCAGCGTCCCTAGGGGACTAGTAGGGGAGACCCAGTACTTC. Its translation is CSVPRGLVGETQYF. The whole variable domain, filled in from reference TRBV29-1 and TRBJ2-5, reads SAVISQKPSRDICQRGTSLTIQCQVDSQVTMMFWYRQQPGQSLTLIATANQGSEATYESGFVIDKFPISRPNLTFSTLTVSNMSPEDSSIYLCSVPRGLVGETQYFGPGTRLLVL.

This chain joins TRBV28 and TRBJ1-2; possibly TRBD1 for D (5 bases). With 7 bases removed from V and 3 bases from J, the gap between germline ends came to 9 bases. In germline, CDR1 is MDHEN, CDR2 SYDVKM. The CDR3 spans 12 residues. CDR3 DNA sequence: TGTGCCAGCAACCAGGGAGACTATGGCTACACCTTC. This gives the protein CASNQGDYGYTF.

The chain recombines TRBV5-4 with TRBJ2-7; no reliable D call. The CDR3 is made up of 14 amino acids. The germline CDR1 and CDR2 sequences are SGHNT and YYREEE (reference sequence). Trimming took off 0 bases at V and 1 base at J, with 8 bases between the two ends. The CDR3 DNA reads TGTGCCAGCAGCTTGGAATCTGGGTCCTACGAGCAGTACTTC. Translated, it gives CASSLESGSYEQYF.

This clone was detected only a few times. In DNA form, the CDR3 reads TGTGCCAGTAGTCCGTGGACTAGCGGAGACCCTATAGGGGAGACCCAGTACTTC. Its translation: CASSPWTSGDPIGETQYF. The gene calls are TRBV19 and TRBJ2-5; 10 nucleotides line up with TRBD2. Germline V lookup: CDR1 LNHDA, CDR2 SQIVND (reference sequence). J was trimmed by 5 bases and V by 5 bases; bases with no gene match: 17. The CDR3 has 18 amino acids.

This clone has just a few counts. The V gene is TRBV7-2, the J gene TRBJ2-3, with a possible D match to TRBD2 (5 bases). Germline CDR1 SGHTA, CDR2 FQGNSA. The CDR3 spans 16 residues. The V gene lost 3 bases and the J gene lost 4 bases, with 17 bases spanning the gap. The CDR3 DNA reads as TGTGCCAGCAGCTTCTTTCTAGCTGGGTATTCAGATACGCAGTATTTT. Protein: CASSFFLAGYSDTQYF.

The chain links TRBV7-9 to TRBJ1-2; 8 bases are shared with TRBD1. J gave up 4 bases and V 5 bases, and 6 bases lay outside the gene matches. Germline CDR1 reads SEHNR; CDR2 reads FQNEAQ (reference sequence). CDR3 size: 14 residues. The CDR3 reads CASSTRQGSYGYTF. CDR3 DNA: TGTGCCAGCAGCACTCGACAGGGGAGCTATGGCTACACCTTC.

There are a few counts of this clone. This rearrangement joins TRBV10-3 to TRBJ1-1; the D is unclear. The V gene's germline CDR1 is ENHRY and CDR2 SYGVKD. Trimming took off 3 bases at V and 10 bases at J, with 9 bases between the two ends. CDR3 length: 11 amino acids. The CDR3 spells CAISESETAFF. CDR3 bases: TGTGCCATCAGTGAATCAGAAACAGCTTTCTTT.

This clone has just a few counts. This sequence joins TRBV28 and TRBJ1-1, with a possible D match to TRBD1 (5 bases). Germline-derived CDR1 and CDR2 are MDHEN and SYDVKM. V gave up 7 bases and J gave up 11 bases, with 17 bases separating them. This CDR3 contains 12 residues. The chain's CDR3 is CASTALPREAFF. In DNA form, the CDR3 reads TGTGCCAGCACCGCCCTCCCCAGGGAGGCTTTCTTT.

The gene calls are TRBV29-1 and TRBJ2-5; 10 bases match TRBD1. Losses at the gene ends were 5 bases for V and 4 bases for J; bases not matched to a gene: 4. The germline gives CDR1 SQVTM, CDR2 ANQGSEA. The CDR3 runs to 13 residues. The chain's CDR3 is CSVRQGAGETQYF. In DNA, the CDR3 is TGCAGCGTTAGACAGGGGGCGGGAGAGACCCAGTACTTC.

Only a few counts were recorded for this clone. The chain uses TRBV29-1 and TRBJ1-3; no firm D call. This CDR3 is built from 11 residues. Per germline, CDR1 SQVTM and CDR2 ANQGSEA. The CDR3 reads CTGWLGNTIYF. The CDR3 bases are TGCACTGGCTGGCTAGGAAACACCATATATTTT.

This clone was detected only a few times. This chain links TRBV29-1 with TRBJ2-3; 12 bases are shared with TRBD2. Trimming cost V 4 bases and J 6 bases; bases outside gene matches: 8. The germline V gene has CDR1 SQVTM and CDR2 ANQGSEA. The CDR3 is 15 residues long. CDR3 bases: TGCAGCGTTGCCCGGACTAGCGGGGTGGGGGATACGCAGTATTTT. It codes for CSVARTSGVGDTQYF.

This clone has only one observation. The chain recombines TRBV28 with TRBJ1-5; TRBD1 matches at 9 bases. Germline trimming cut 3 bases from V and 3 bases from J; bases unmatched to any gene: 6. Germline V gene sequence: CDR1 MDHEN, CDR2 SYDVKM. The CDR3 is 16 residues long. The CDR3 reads CASSFIGQGFNQPQHF. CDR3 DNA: TGTGCCAGCAGTTTCATCGGACAGGGGTTCAATCAGCCCCAGCATTTT.

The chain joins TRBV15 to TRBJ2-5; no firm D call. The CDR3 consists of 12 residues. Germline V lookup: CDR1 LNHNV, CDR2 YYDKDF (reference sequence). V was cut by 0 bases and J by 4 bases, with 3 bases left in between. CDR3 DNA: TGTGCCACCAGCAGAGAGTCAGAGACCCAGTACTTC. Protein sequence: CATSRESETQYF.

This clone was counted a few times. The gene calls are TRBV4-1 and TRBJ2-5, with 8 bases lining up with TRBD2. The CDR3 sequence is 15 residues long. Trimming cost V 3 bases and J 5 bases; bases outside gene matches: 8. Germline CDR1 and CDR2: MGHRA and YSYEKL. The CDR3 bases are TGCGCCAGCAGCCACCTTACTAGCGGAGGCGAGACCCAGTACTTC. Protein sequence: CASSHLTSGGETQYF.